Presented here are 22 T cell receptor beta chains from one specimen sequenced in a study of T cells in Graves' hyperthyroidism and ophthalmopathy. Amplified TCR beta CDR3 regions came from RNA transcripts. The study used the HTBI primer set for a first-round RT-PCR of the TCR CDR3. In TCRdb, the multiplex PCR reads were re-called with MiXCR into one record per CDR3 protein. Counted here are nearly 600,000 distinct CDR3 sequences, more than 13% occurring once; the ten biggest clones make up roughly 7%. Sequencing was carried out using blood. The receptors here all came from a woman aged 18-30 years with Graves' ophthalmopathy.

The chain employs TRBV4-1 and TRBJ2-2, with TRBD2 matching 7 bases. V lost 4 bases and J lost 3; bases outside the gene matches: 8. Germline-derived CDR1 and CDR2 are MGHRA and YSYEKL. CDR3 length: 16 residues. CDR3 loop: CASSREGFADTGELFF. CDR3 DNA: TGCGCCAGCAGCCGGGAGGGATTCGCCGACACCGGGGAGCTGTTTTTT.

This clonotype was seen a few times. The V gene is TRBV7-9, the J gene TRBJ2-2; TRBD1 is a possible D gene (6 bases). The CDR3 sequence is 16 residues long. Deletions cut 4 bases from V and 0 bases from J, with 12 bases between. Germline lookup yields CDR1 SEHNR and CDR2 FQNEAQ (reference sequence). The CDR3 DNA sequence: TGTGCCAGCAGCTCAAACAGGGTCGCGAACACCGGGGAGCTGTTTTTT. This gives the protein CASSSNRVANTGELFF.

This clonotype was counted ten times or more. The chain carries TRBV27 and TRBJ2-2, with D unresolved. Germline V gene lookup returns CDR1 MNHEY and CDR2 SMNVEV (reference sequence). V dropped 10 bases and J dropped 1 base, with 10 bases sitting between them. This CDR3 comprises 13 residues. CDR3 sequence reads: CAIQKGNTGELFF. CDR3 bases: TGTGCCATCCAAAAGGGGAACACCGGGGAGCTGTTTTTT.

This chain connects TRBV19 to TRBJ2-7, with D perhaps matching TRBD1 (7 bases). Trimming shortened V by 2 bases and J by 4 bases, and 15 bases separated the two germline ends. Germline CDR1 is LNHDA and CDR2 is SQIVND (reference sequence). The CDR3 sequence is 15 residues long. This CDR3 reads CASSISAGQTYEQYF. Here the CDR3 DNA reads TGTGCCAGTAGTATAAGTGCGGGACAGACATACGAGCAGTACTTC.

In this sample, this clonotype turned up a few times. This CDR3 reads CASSYYLIPAGEIEQYF. Written as DNA, the CDR3 is TGTGCCAGCAGTTACTATCTCATACCGGCAGGGGAGATCGAGCAGTACTTC. V is TRBV6-5 and J is TRBJ2-7; tentative D call: TRBD1 (6 bases). Germline V CDR1 and CDR2: MNHEY, SVGAGI. V was trimmed by 1 base and J by 6 bases, leaving 22 bases between them. This CDR3 has 17 amino acids.

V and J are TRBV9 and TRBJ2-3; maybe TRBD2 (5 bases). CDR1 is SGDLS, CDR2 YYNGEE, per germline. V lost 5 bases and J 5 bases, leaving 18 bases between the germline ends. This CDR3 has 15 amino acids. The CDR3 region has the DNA TGTGCCAGCAGGTCCGAGACGGGGTGGGGAGATACGCAGTATTTT. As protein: CASRSETGWGDTQYF.

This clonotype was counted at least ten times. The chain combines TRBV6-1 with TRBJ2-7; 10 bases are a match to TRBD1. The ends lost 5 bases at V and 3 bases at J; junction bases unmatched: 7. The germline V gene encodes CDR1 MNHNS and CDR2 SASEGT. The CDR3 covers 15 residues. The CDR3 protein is CASSRDRGEVYEQYF. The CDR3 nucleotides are TGTGCCAGCAGTAGGGACAGGGGAGAGGTCTACGAGCAGTACTTC.

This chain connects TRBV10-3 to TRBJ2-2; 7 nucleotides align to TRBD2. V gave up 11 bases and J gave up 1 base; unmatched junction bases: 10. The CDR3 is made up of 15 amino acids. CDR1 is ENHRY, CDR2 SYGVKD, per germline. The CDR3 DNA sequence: TGTGCCTCTCAGCGAGAGCGGGGGAACACCGGGGAGCTGTTTTTT. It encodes CASQRERGNTGELFF.

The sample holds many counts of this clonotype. The CDR3 DNA reads TGTGCCAGCAGCTTGGCCGGGGGATATGGGAACACTGAAGCTTTCTTT. This translates into CASSLAGGYGNTEAFF. This chain joins TRBV5-8 and TRBJ1-1; the D gene is possibly TRBD1 (5 bases). CDR1 SGHTS and CDR2 YDEGEE come from the germline V gene. Trimming took off 0 bases at V and 1 base at J, with 13 bases between the two ends. This CDR3 contains 16 residues.

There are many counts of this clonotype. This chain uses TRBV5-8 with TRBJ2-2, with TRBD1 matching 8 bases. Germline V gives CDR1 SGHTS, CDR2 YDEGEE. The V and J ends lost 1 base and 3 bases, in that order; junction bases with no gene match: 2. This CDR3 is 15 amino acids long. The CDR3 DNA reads TGTGCCAGCAGCTTGCGACAGGGGCACACCGGGGAGCTGTTTTTT. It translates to CASSLRQGHTGELFF. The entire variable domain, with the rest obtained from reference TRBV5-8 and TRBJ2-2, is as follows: EAGVTQSPTHLIKTRGQQATLRCSPISGHTSVYWYQQALGLGLQFLLWYDEGEERNRGNFPPRFSGRQFPNYSSELNVNALELEDSALYLCASSLRQGHTGELFFGEGSRLTVL.

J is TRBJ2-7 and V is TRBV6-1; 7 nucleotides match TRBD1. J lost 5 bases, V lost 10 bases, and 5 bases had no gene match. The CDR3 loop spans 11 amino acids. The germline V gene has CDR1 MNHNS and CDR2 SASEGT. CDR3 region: CATVTGDEQYF. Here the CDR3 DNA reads TGTGCCACTGTAACAGGGGACGAGCAGTACTTC.

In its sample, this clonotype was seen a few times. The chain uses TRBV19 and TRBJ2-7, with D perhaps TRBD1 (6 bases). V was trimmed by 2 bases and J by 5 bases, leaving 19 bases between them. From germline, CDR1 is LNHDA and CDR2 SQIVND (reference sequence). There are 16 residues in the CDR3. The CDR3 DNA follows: TGTGCCAGTAGTATAAGGGCACAGGGTAGGGGCGACGAGCAGTACTTC. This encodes CASSIRAQGRGDEQYF.

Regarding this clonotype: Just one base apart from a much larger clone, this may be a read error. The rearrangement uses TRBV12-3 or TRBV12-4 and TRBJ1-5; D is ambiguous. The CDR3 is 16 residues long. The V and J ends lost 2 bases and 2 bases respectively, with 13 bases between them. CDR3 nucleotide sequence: TGTGCCAGCAGTTTATCGGATTGGTATGGCAATCAGCCCCAGCATTTT. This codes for CASSLSDWYGNQPQHF.

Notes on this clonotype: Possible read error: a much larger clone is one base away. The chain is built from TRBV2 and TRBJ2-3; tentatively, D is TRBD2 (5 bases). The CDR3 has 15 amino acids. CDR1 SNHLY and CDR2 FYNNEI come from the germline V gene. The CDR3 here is CVSVAIDPLEDTQYF. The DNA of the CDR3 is TGTGTCAGCGTAGCGATTGACCCTCTTGAGGATACGCAGTATTTT.

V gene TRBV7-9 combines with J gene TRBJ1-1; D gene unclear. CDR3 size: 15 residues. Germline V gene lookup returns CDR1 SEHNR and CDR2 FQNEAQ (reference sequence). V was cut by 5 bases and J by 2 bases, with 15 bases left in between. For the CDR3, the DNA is TGTGCCAGCAGCCCTAGGACCAGAATTAACACTGAAGCTTTCTTT. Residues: CASSPRTRINTEAFF. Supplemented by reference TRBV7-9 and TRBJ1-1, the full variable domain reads DTGVSQNPRHKITKRGQNVTFRCDPISEHNRLYWYRQTLGQGPEFLTYFQNEAQLEKSRLLSDRFSAERPKGSFSTLEIQRTEQGDSAMYLCASSPRTRINTEAFFGQGTRLTVV.

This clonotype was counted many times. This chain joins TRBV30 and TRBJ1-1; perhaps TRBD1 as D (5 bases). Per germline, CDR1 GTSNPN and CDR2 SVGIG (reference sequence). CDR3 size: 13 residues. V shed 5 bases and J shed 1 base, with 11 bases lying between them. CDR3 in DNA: TGTGCCTGGGAGGGGACGGCGAACACTGAAGCTTTCTTT. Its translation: CAWEGTANTEAFF.

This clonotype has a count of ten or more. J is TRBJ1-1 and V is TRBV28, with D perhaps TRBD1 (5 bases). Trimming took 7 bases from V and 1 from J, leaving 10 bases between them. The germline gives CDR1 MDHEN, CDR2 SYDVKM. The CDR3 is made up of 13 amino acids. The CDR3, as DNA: TGTGCCAGCACCCGACAGCGGAACACTGAAGCTTTCTTT. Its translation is CASTRQRNTEAFF.

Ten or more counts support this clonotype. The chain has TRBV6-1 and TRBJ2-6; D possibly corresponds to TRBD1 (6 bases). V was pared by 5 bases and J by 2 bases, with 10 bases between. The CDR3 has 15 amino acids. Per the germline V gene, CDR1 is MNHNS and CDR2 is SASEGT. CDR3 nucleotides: TGTGCCAGCAGTTATACAGGGACTGGGGCCAACGTCCTGACTTTC. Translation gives CASSYTGTGANVLTF.

The CDR3: CASSLEGNHYEQYF. The DNA of the CDR3 is TGTGCCAGCAGCCTTGAGGGGAACCACTACGAGCAGTACTTC. The chain carries TRBV7-3 and TRBJ2-7; D may correspond to TRBD1 or TRBD2 (5 bases each). Trimming took 5 bases from V and 3 from J, leaving 14 bases between them. CDR1 is SGHTA and CDR2 is FQGTGA in the germline V gene. This CDR3 has 14 amino acids. Using reference TRBV7-3 and TRBJ2-7 for the parts outside the CDR3, the full variable domain is GAGVSQTPSNKVTEKGKYVELRCDPISGHTALYWYRQSLGQGPEFLIYFQGTGAADDSGLPNDRFFAVRPEGSVSTLKIQRTERGDSAVYLCASSLEGNHYEQYFGPGTRLTVT.

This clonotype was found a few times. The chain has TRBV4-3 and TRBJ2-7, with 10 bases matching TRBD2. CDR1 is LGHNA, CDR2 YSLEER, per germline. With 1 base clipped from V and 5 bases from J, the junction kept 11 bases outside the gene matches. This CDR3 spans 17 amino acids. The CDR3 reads CASSQALPSGSSHEQYF. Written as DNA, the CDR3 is TGCGCCAGCAGCCAAGCCCTTCCTAGCGGGAGTAGCCACGAGCAGTACTTC.

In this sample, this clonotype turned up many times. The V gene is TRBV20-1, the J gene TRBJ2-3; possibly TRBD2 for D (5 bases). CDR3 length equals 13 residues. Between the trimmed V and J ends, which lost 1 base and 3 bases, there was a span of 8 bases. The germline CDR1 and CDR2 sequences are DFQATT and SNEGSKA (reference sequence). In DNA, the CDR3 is TGCAGTGCTAGAGCCCCGGGGACAGATACGCAGTATTTT. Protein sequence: CSARAPGTDTQYF.

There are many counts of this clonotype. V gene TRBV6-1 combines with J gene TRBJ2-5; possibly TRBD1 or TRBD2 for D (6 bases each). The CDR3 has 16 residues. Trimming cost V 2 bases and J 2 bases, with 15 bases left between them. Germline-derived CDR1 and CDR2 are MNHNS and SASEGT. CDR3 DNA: TGTGCCAGCAGTGAATGGGCAGGGGACTCACAAGAGACCCAGTACTTC. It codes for CASSEWAGDSQETQYF.